The T cell receptor beta chain under discussion was sequenced for a study of blood T cell repertoires in COVID-19. Study-level information: Donors in the United States, Italy and Spain gave samples during acute or convalescent COVID-19.

Profiled with immunoSEQ multiplex PCR; TCRdb holds only in-frame clones, not every one. The table records 540,000 or so clones, approximately 88% of them present only once. This CDR3 region has 14 residues. Germline CDR1 SGHDT, CDR2 YYEEEE. The germline V and J ends were trimmed by 7 bases and 0 bases, with 12 bases remaining between them. The sequencing sample was made of peripheral blood. This sequence was found in a woman aged 45-59 years with COVID-19, enrolled during active disease. The V gene is TRBV5-6, the J gene TRBJ2-3; tentative D call: TRBD2 (5 bases). CDR3 coding DNA: TGTGCCAGCTCCAGGACGGGGAGCACAGATACGCAGTATTTT. As protein: CASSRTGSTDTQYF.